This T cell receptor (beta chain) was captured by sequencing in a study of shared clonotypes between healthy human individuals. Study summary: Two women and a few men aged 18 to 49 made up the donors. Whole-study findings and limits: Even with large depth, rarefaction showed that sorted-subset sequencing was incomplete.

All the donors were Caucasian adults who lived in Nashville, Tennessee. Both subsets, CD45RA+ naive and CD45RA-negative memory, were split from the CD4+ cells. Produced via immunoSEQ multiplex PCR; TCRdb's table is partial and in-frame only. The sample includes about 1 million clones, about 80% of them seen just once. This clone has ten or more counts. The antigen remains undetermined. This clonotype was sampled from a man younger than 35 in good health. The material sequenced was memory CD4+ T cells sorted from blood. Subset: CD45RA-negative fraction.

CDR3 sequence reads: CASSGGRGTETQYF. The CDR3 nucleotides are TGCGCCAGCAGTGGAGGGAGGGGTACTGAGACCCAGTACTTC. The rearrangement links TRBV10-2 to TRBJ2-5, with TRBD2 matching 7 bases. Germline CDR1 and CDR2: WSHSY and SAAADI. This CDR3 is 14 amino acids long. J gave up 5 bases and V 4 bases, and 7 bases lay outside the gene matches.